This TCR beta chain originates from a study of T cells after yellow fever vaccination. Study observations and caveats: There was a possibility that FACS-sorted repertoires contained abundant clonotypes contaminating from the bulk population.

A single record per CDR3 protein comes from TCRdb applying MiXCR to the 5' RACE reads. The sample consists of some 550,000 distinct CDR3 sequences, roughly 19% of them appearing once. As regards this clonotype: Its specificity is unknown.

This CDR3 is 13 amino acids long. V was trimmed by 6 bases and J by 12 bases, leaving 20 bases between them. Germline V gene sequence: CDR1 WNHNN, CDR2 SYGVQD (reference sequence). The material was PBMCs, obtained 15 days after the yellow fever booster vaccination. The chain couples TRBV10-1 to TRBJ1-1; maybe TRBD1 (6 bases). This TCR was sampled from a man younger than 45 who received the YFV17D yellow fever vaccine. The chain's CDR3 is CASSLTKGDRPFF. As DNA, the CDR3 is TGCGCCAGCAGCCTCACAAAGGGGGATCGGCCTTTCTTT.